This T cell receptor beta chain was recorded in a study of blood T cell repertoires in COVID-19 (dated by TCRdb to about 2020). With regard to the full study: Samples from collaborators originated in the United States, Italy and Spain and spanned both the acute and convalescent phases of COVID-19. The samples were drawn from two sources: the first 160 participants of the ongoing ImmuneRACE study, and about 1,300 subjects contributed by 6 global collaborators. Where HLA class I and class II types were available, the types were taken from metadata supplied by the sample provider, not from assay-based typing. The material from the prospective study consisted of cDNA or gDNA derived from T cells, B-cell-depleted T cells, or PBMCs. A freely available public database, intended as a resource for researchers studying the immune response to SARS-CoV-2, is where the repertoires were released. A de-identified subject ID, COVID-19 status, age in years and sex were almost always included in the sample metadata. The dataset comprised deeply sampled blood TCRbeta repertoires from subjects exposed to, actively infected with, or recovered from COVID-19. Study-wide findings and limitations: Clinical and demographic metadata were provided uncurated, with the amount varying by source and participant.

TCRbeta CDR3 regions were amplified from genomic DNA using the immunoSEQ Assay, a bias-controlled multiplex PCR. As for the authors' bioinformatics: Nucleated cell counts per sample were estimated from amplification of reference gene primers within the assay. To quantify the absolute abundance of each unique TCRbeta CDR3 rearrangement, sequence reads were collapsed and filtered. For each sample, productive Simpson clonality was calculated by taking the square root of Simpson's diversity index across productive rearrangements. TCRdb limited this immuneACCESS table to in-frame rearrangements with V and J called. A share of clones is missing; checked studies link under half to unresolved V genes, and the rest is unexplained. That table supplies the V and J calls and clone size; D and trimming were determined from the DNA. The sample contains hundreds of thousands of clones, over 75% of them found a single time. Of the sample, about 1.4% is held by the ten largest clones.

Enrolling through a virtual design, the prospective study's participants ranged in age from roughly 18 to 90 years and lived across some 22 United States geographic areas. In the prospective study, cohorts were assigned on the basis of participant-reported clinical history obtained from a screening survey and a study questionnaire. Exposed participants had been in contact, within 2 weeks of entering the study, with a person who had a PCR-confirmed or clinician-diagnosed case of COVID-19. In the prospective study, mobile phlebotomists collected whole blood, serum and a nasopharyngeal or oropharyngeal swab from each participant. Prospective study participants could optionally give additional blood draws and questionnaires over a roughly two-month period. Before DNA extraction, prospective study blood samples were shipped either frozen or at room temperature. Concerning this clone: Its antigen specificity is not known. Base qualities are not at hand, and no much larger clone is one base apart.

There are 16 amino acids in the CDR3, from cysteine to phenylalanine inclusive. Solely the CDR3 DNA is kept, with 48 bases framed from the first base. Deletion took 5 bases off V and 1 base off J, with a span of 17 bases between the germline ends. In the germline V gene, CDR1 corresponds to MDHEN and CDR2 to SYDVKM. Sequencing was performed on PBMCs or T cells enriched from blood (not recorded which). This receptor was identified in a woman aged 18-29 years who had been exposed to COVID-19. Recombination joined TRBV28 with TRBJ1-1; no D segment can be confidently identified. The bases are TGTGCCAGCAGTCCCCATTGGCCGAGACAGAACACTGAAGCTTTCTTT. Translated, it reads CASSPHWPRQNTEAFF.